Each of the 28 T cell receptor beta chains below was sequenced from the same sample in a study of T-cell memory formation after mild COVID-19. TCRdb re-derived calls from the 5' RACE reads in MiXCR, one entry per CDR3 protein. The table lists a few hundred thousand distinct CDR3 sequences, under 30% of them singletons. Sample: PBMCs or a T cell subset sorted from them (not recorded which). The source of these receptors is an adult woman who had mild COVID-19 (a few samples of this study predate the infection). Cell type and time point are not known.

A remark on this clonotype: A clone one base away is much larger, so this may be a read error. The chain couples TRBV7-9 to TRBJ2-7, with TRBD2 identical over 10 bases. The CDR3 has 14 residues. Trimming took 4 bases from V and 4 from J; bases not matched to a gene: 4. CDR1 and CDR2 (germline): SEHNR, FQNEAQ (reference sequence). The DNA of the CDR3 is TGTGCCAGCAGCTCCACTAGCGGGACTTACGAGCAGTACTTC. Encoded protein: CASSSTSGTYEQYF.

This clonotype was picked up a small number of times. V is TRBV7-3 and J is TRBJ2-1, with unresolved D. From germline, CDR1 is SGHTA and CDR2 FQGTGA. Trimming took off 0 bases at V and 6 bases at J, with 9 bases between the two ends. The CDR3 extends over 14 amino acids. The CDR3, as DNA: TGTGCCAGCAGCTTAACGTTGGCTGCCAATGAGCAGTTCTTC. Its translation is CASSLTLAANEQFF.

V gene TRBV20-1 combines with J gene TRBJ2-5, with D perhaps TRBD2 (6 bases). V was trimmed by 1 base and J by 3 bases, leaving 12 bases between them. CDR1 is DFQATT, CDR2 SNEGSKA, per germline (reference sequence). CDR3 length equals 14 residues. The CDR3 sequence is CSARAGTSEETQYF. CDR3 bases: TGCAGTGCTAGAGCCGGGACTTCCGAAGAGACCCAGTACTTC.

The chain has TRBV4-2 and TRBJ1-4; the match to TRBD1 covers 8 bases. Germline trimming cut 5 bases from V and 0 bases from J; bases unmatched to any gene: 14. Per the germline V gene, CDR1 is LGHNA and CDR2 is YNFKEQ. The CDR3 runs to 19 residues. In DNA, the CDR3 is TGTGCCAGCAGCATAGGCGGGACAGGACAAAGGGCAACTAATGAAAAACTGTTTTTT. It is translated as CASSIGGTGQRATNEKLFF.

The chain couples TRBV9 to TRBJ2-6, with D unclear. Germline-derived CDR1 and CDR2 are SGDLS and YYNGEE. The V and J ends lost 0 bases and 0 bases respectively, with 4 bases between them. The CDR3 loop spans 15 amino acids. In DNA, the CDR3 is TGTGCCAGCAGCGTAGTGGACTCTGGGGCCAACGTCCTGACTTTC. Its protein product is CASSVVDSGANVLTF. Full variable domain (remainder filled in from reference TRBV9 and TRBJ2-6): DSGVTQTPKHLITATGQRVTLRCSPRSGDLSVYWYQQSLDQGLQFLIQYYNGEERAKGNILERFSAQQFPDLHSELNLSSLELGDSALYFCASSVVDSGANVLTFGAGSRLTVL.

This clonotype was recorded a few times. This chain uses TRBV27 with TRBJ2-5, with 7 bases fitting TRBD2. The CDR3 loop spans 14 amino acids. Germline values: CDR1 MNHEY, CDR2 SMNVEV (reference sequence). Trimming removed 8 bases from V and 0 bases from J; junction bases left unmatched: 6. CDR3: CASRGLHDQETQYF. The CDR3 DNA is TGTGCCAGCCGGGGACTACACGACCAAGAGACCCAGTACTTC.

CDR3 residues: CASSLAGERYSPLHF. In nucleotides, the CDR3 is TGCGCCAGCAGCTTGGCTGGGGAAAGGTACTCACCCCTCCACTTT. V gene TRBV5-1 combines with J gene TRBJ1-6; D remains ambiguous. V gave up 0 bases and J gave up 10 bases, with 14 bases separating them. This CDR3 contains 15 residues. Germline loops: CDR1 SGHRS, CDR2 YFSETQ.

This clonotype appeared a few times. The chain carries TRBV6-2 or TRBV6-3 and TRBJ2-1, with no clear D. CDR3 length equals 12 residues. Per germline, CDR1 MNHEY and CDR2 SVGEGT. V was trimmed by 3 bases and J by 9 bases, leaving 9 bases between them. CDR3 sequence: CASSYGNGEQFF. In DNA, the CDR3 is TGTGCCAGCAGTTATGGGAACGGTGAGCAGTTCTTC.

This rearrangement joins TRBV12-3 or TRBV12-4 to TRBJ2-1; D is undetermined. CDR3 length: 11 residues. The ends were cut back, 8 bases at V and 3 bases at J, with 5 bases in the middle. CDR3 protein: CASGYYNEQFF. The CDR3 bases are TGTGCCAGCGGATACTACAATGAGCAGTTCTTC.

The chain recombines TRBV20-1 with TRBJ2-1, with D maybe TRBD2 (6 bases). V was clipped by 5 bases and J by 10 bases, with 18 bases between them. The germline gives CDR1 DFQATT, CDR2 SNEGSKA (reference sequence). The CDR3 runs to 13 residues. This CDR3 is CSAEKTSELEQFF. The CDR3 DNA sequence: TGCAGTGCTGAAAAGACTAGTGAGCTAGAGCAGTTCTTC.

This clonotype appeared a single time. This chain uses TRBV4-1 with TRBJ2-5; 13 nucleotides line up with TRBD2. The CDR3 is made up of 19 amino acids. Trimming cost V 1 base and J 5 bases; bases outside gene matches: 13. Per germline, CDR1 MGHRA and CDR2 YSYEKL. CDR3 sequence: CASSQAAGTSGALGETQYF. CDR3 DNA sequence: TGCGCCAGCAGCCAAGCCGCCGGGACTAGCGGGGCCCTCGGGGAGACCCAGTACTTC.

This clonotype was counted a few times. The rearrangement links TRBV5-1 to TRBJ2-1, with 15 bases lining up with TRBD2. Germline CDR1 SGHRS, CDR2 YFSETQ. This CDR3 spans 17 amino acids. Losses at the gene ends were 4 bases for V and 3 bases for J; bases not matched to a gene: 5. The CDR3, as DNA: TGCGCCAGCAGCCCCGGACTAGCGGGAGGGATCTACAATGAGCAGTTCTTC. This encodes CASSPGLAGGIYNEQFF.

The chain joins TRBV6-2 or TRBV6-3 to TRBJ2-3, with D possibly TRBD2 on 6 matching bases. V lost 2 bases, J lost 4 bases, and 19 bases lay in between. CDR1 and CDR2 from the germline V gene are MNHEY and SVGEGT. The CDR3 runs to 17 residues. The CDR3 is CASSYRMRTSGADTQYF. The CDR3 bases are TGTGCCAGCAGTTACCGTATGAGGACCTCGGGGGCAGATACGCAGTATTTT.

This clonotype was seen a handful of times. The chain joins TRBV5-5 to TRBJ2-7; the D is unclear. V was cut by 0 bases and J by 0 bases, with 7 bases left in between. Germline V CDR1 and CDR2: SGHKS, YYEKEE (reference sequence). CDR3 length: 14 residues. CDR3 loop: CASSLAFSSYEQYF. As DNA, the CDR3 is TGTGCCAGCAGCTTGGCTTTCAGCTCCTACGAGCAGTACTTC.

The chain combines TRBV10-3 with TRBJ2-5; 9 bases are a match to TRBD2. Germline V gene data show CDR1 as ENHRY and CDR2 as SYGVKD. With 0 bases clipped from V and 5 bases from J, the junction kept 10 bases outside the gene matches. There are 17 residues in the CDR3. This CDR3 reads CAISESVGIAGAETQYF. The CDR3 DNA follows: TGTGCCATCAGTGAGTCTGTTGGAATAGCGGGAGCGGAGACCCAGTACTTC.

The sample holds a few counts of this clonotype. This chain links TRBV13 with TRBJ2-1, with 11 nucleotides matching TRBD2. This CDR3 has 16 amino acids. Germline V lookup: CDR1 PRHDT, CDR2 FYEKMQ (reference sequence). The trim removed 3 bases at V and 3 bases at J, leaving 4 bases unmatched. The CDR3 region is CASSFTSGRNYNEQFF. The CDR3 DNA follows: TGTGCCAGCAGCTTTACTAGCGGGAGAAACTACAATGAGCAGTTCTTC.

The chain carries TRBV7-8 and TRBJ2-2, with 10 bases aligning to TRBD1. The CDR3 sequence is 19 residues long. With 5 bases clipped from V and 0 bases from J, the junction kept 12 bases outside the gene matches. Germline CDR1 SGHVS, CDR2 FQNEAQ. CDR3 protein: CASSVPGTGATANTGELFF. The CDR3 bases are TGTGCCAGCAGCGTACCCGGGACAGGGGCCACCGCGAACACCGGGGAGCTGTTTTTT.

The V call is TRBV19, the J call TRBJ2-7; 10 bases align to TRBD2. Germline-derived CDR1 and CDR2 are LNHDA and SQIVND (reference sequence). The V and J ends lost 8 bases and 2 bases, in that order; junction bases with no gene match: 9. The CDR3 runs 15 residues. This CDR3 is CASDSGTSVPYEQYF. DNA of the CDR3: TGTGCCAGTGACTCTGGGACTAGCGTCCCCTACGAGCAGTACTTC.

This chain joins TRBV18 and TRBJ2-5, with D perhaps being TRBD1 or TRBD2 (5 bases each). The CDR3 totals 13 residues. V was cut by 6 bases and J by 4 bases, with 12 bases left in between. Germline assignment: CDR1 KGHSH and CDR2 LQKENI. The CDR3, as DNA: TGTGCCAGCTCTCGGACTGGGGGAGAGACCCAGTACTTC. This sequence encodes CASSRTGGETQYF. The full variable domain, in which reference TRBV18 and TRBJ2-5 provide the parts outside the CDR3, is NAGVMQNPRHLVRRRGQEARLRCSPMKGHSHVYWYRQLPEEGLKFMVYLQKENIIDESGMPKERFSAEFPKEGPSILRIQQVVRGDSAAYFCASSRTGGETQYFGPGTRLLVL.

This clonotype was observed a handful of times. V usage is TRBV3-1 and J usage is TRBJ1-6; D is unclear. The V and J ends lost 0 bases and 6 bases respectively, with 6 bases between them. The germline V gene has CDR1 LGHDT and CDR2 YNNKEL (reference sequence). The CDR3 covers 14 residues. DNA of the CDR3: TGTGCCAGCAGCCAAGACACCTTTAATTCACCCCTCCACTTT. It translates to CASSQDTFNSPLHF.

This clonotype has at least ten counts. This rearrangement joins TRBV11-2 to TRBJ1-2; D unresolved. Germline CDR1 reads SGHAT; CDR2 reads FQNNGV. The CDR3 spans 13 residues. The germline V and J ends were trimmed by 0 bases and 4 bases, with 6 bases remaining between them. The CDR3 DNA is TGTGCCAGCAGCTTAGATTGGGGCTATGGCTACACCTTC. This translates into CASSLDWGYGYTF.

The chain couples TRBV7-3 to TRBJ2-2, with D tentatively TRBD1 (7 bases). This CDR3 has 14 residues. Trimming shortened V by 3 bases and J by 3 bases, and 8 bases separated the two germline ends. The germline V gene encodes CDR1 SGHTA and CDR2 FQGTGA. CDR3 coding DNA: TGTGCCAGCAGCTTCAGGGGGGACACCGGGGAGCTGTTTTTT. Its protein product is CASSFRGDTGELFF. The full variable domain, its missing parts supplied by reference TRBV7-3 and TRBJ2-2, is GAGVSQTPSNKVTEKGKYVELRCDPISGHTALYWYRQSLGQGPEFLIYFQGTGAADDSGLPNDRFFAVRPEGSVSTLKIQRTERGDSAVYLCASSFRGDTGELFFGEGSRLTVL.

This rearrangement joins TRBV15 to TRBJ2-3; unclear D gene. The length of the CDR3 is 15 residues. Germline V gene sequence: CDR1 LNHNV, CDR2 YYDKDF (reference sequence). Trimming took off 0 bases at V and 4 bases at J, with 11 bases between the two ends. CDR3 residues: CATSRDYAEADTQYF. The CDR3 DNA is TGTGCCACCAGCAGAGATTACGCCGAGGCAGATACGCAGTATTTT.

The chain recombines TRBV20-1 with TRBJ2-5, with D hard to call. Germline V gives CDR1 DFQATT, CDR2 SNEGSKA (reference sequence). Between the trimmed V and J ends, which lost 1 base and 7 bases, there was a span of 13 bases. The CDR3 is 13 amino acids. CDR3 loop: CSARVSGELTQYF. CDR3 sequence (DNA): TGCAGTGCTAGAGTATCGGGCGAATTGACCCAGTACTTC.

This chain joins TRBV6-5 and TRBJ2-6; D unclear. Germline CDR1 MNHEY, CDR2 SVGAGI. Trimming took 2 bases from V and 0 from J, leaving 5 bases between them. The CDR3 spans 15 residues. The CDR3 reads CASSYGRSGANVLTF. CDR3 DNA: TGTGCCAGCAGTTACGGTCGCTCTGGGGCCAACGTCCTGACTTTC.

This rearrangement joins TRBV7-8 to TRBJ2-3; D unresolved. V lost 5 bases and J lost 4, with 10 bases in between. This CDR3 is 13 amino acids long. The germline gives CDR1 SGHVS, CDR2 FQNEAQ. In nucleotides, the CDR3 is TGTGCCAGCAGCCCCTCGGTCTCAGATACGCAGTATTTT. Translation: CASSPSVSDTQYF.

The V call is TRBV24-1, the J call TRBJ1-1; 7 bases line up with TRBD1. The germline V gene encodes CDR1 KGHDR and CDR2 SFDVKD. After removal of 4 bases from V and 4 bases from J, the junction contained 5 bases not matched to a gene. The CDR3 has 14 amino acids. The CDR3 region is CATSDHRGVTEAFF. The CDR3 DNA sequence: TGTGCCACCAGTGACCACAGGGGAGTCACTGAAGCTTTCTTT.

This clonotype was observed a handful of times. V gene TRBV30 combines with J gene TRBJ2-7, with D perhaps TRBD1 or TRBD2 (6 bases each). V shed 2 bases and J shed 4 bases, with 24 bases lying between them. CDR3 size: 17 residues. Germline values: CDR1 GTSNPN, CDR2 SVGIG (reference sequence). CDR3 sequence: CAWSPYPPRGAPYEQYF. Written as DNA, the CDR3 is TGTGCCTGGAGTCCGTATCCCCCAAGGGGGGCCCCATACGAGCAGTACTTC.